This entry features one TCR beta chain sequence. The data derive from a study of CD8 T cells in Susac syndrome. When the RNA was reverse transcribed, random hexamers were used with an input of 0.5 to 1 ug. Each CDR3 protein is one row after TCRdb ran MiXCR on the immunoSEQ multiplex PCR reads. The sample has some 140,000 distinct CDR3 sequences; approximately 95% are singletons. The CDR3 contains 12 residues. The germline V gene encodes CDR1 LNHDA and CDR2 SQIVND (reference sequence). V lost 1 base and J 10 bases, leaving 8 bases between the germline ends. The clonotype comes from a human donor with Susac syndrome. What was sequenced was CD8+ T cells from PBMCs. The chain combines TRBV19 with TRBJ2-1, with D uncertain. The CDR3 DNA sequence: TGTGCCAGTAGTATAGGGGGTAAGGAGCAGTTCTTC. This translates into CASSIGGKEQFF.